This T cell receptor (beta chain) was identified in a study of blood T cell repertoires in COVID-19. Across the whole study: The study drew acute and convalescent COVID-19 samples from the United States, Italy and Spain. Nucleic acid was either cDNA or gDNA, and it came from T cells, B-cell-depleted T cells, or PBMCs.

Under the authors' procedure: Nucleated cell counts were estimated from reference gene primer amplification. The protocol was immunoSEQ multiplex PCR, while the TCRdb copy is restricted to in-frame clones and leaves out a portion. Clone size and V and J calls were adopted from that table, with D and trimming inferred from the DNA. The top ten clones hold approximately 0.64% of a sample with 190,000 or so clones, 90% of them seen once. Sequencing was done on a sample of peripheral blood. This receptor was obtained from a man in his fifties with acute or convalescent COVID-19.

CDR3 protein: CASSPQGIVYEQYF. The CDR3 bases are TGTGCCAGCAGCCCACAGGGGATTGTCTACGAGCAGTACTTC. This sequence joins TRBV14 and TRBJ2-7, with 7 bases matching TRBD1. Germline CDR1 SGHDN, CDR2 FVKESK. The CDR3 length is 14 residues. Losses at the gene ends were 4 bases for V and 3 bases for J; bases not matched to a gene: 6.